The T cell receptor (beta chain) under discussion was sequenced for a study of blood T cell repertoires in COVID-19. Data came from immunoSEQ multiplex PCR; TCRdb stores just in-frame clones and leaves some out. This sample has 150,000 to 200,000 clones, with 70% to 80% found just once. The CDR3 is 13 amino acids. The V gene lost 6 bases and the J gene lost 6 bases, with 11 bases spanning the gap. Germline-derived CDR1 and CDR2 are MNHEY and SVGEGT. The source material was PBMCs or T cells enriched from blood (not recorded which). The rearrangement links TRBV6-2 or TRBV6-3 to TRBJ2-2, with D hard to call. The TCR originated in a woman in her forties or fifties who had recovered from COVID-19. CDR3 in amino acids: CASSPLGSGELFF. In nucleotides, the CDR3 is TGTGCCAGCAGCCCACTGGGCTCCGGGGAGCTGTTTTTT.